The entry below describes one T cell receptor beta chain. Its antigen is currently unknown. This CDR3 spans 15 amino acids. J gave up 9 bases and V 4 bases, and 10 bases lay outside the gene matches. Per the germline V gene, CDR1 is SGDLS and CDR2 is YYNGEE. This record belongs to a study of cytomegalovirus exposure and HLA in healthy donors. In the PCR, 60 Vbeta and 13 Jbeta primers were used. TCRdb keeps only in-frame clones here, not all; method: immunoSEQ multiplex PCR. Of 70,000 or so clones listed, just over 85% were seen once; the top ten hold roughly 2%. Study observations and caveats: Reports indicate that TCR beta sequences accurately predicted the HLA-A and HLA-B alleles of most subjects. Of the V segments, some could not be distinguished, including TRBV6-2 and TRBV6-3, and were excluded. Among the most significant clusters, several appeared linked to common viral pathogens in a later analysis. In vitro confirmation showed a few CMV-associated chains to be CMV antigen specific.

This chain links TRBV9 with TRBJ2-1; 10 positions agree with TRBD1. The origin of this receptor is a woman in her thirties in good health and CMV-seronegative. Source material: PBMCs. CDR3 DNA sequence: TGTGCCAGCAGCATAAGGGACAGGGGAGTAGGTGAGCAGTTCTTC. It is translated as CASSIRDRGVGEQFF.